Listed below are T cell receptor beta chains from one sample, sequenced in a study of blood T cell repertoires in COVID-19. The protocol was immunoSEQ multiplex PCR, while the TCRdb copy is restricted to in-frame clones and leaves out a portion. The sample records fewer than 150,000 clones, 70% to 90% being singletons. Material for sequencing was peripheral blood. The origin of the receptors is a woman aged 45-65 years with acute or convalescent COVID-19. The conserved cysteine and the conserved F or W are not part of the CDR3 here. Clone sizes are given selectively: once, few, many, or a class where the clone is expanded.

j_call,clone_size,v_call,cdr3_aa
TRBJ1-1,.,TRBV29-1,SVQTWTGDTEAF
TRBJ2-7,.,TRBV27,ASRRQGQSYEQY
TRBJ2-5,.,TRBV25-1,ASSETGRETQY
TRBJ1-5,.,TRBV5-3,ARSLTCLIAPGQGNQPQH
TRBJ1-3,.,TRBV27,ASSLSDPGGSGNTIY
TRBJ1-2,.,TRBV2,ASSERSTGGYT
TRBJ2-3,.,TRBV6-6,ASSGGPREADTQY
TRBJ2-1,.,TRBV11-2,ASSPRGTGGYNEQF
TRBJ1-1,.,TRBV19,ASSGRDRAVRAF
TRBJ1-2,once,TRBV6-4,ASSDSGSGDYGYT
TRBJ2-2,few,TRBV10-1,ASSRDHGELF
TRBJ1-1,.,TRBV28,ASSPPTGTNTEAF
TRBJ2-5,.,TRBV6-2/TRBV6-3,ASSYVGQPRETQY
TRBJ1-2,.,TRBV11-2,ASSFGGMGYGYT
TRBJ1-1,once,TRBV5-1,ASSIDPVGGNTEAF
TRBJ1-1,.,TRBV18,ASSPGDRVNTEAF
TRBJ1-5,.,TRBV4-1,ASSQGGQGIRLPQH
TRBJ2-2,once,TRBV7-3,ASSQRQGGTGELF
TRBJ1-5,.,TRBV30,AWSQGAGPQH
TRBJ1-2,.,TRBV19,ASSIDHGNYGYT
TRBJ1-2,.,TRBV5-1,ASRADLTGSANYGYT
TRBJ2-5,.,TRBV10-1,ASSEGGVGETQY
TRBJ1-1,once,TRBV28,ASSFAPSMNTEAF
TRBJ2-5,.,TRBV6-5,AITRDGPQETQY
TRBJ1-5,.,TRBV23-1,ASPPGTGGLRGNQPQH
TRBJ2-3,once,TRBV11-2,ASSLERTDTQY
TRBJ2-3,.,TRBV30,AWSVNPADTQY
TRBJ1-1,.,TRBV25-1,ASRTGGSTEAF
TRBJ1-1,.,TRBV27,ASRMLGAIEAF
TRBJ2-6,.,TRBV2,ASSGIHSGTGDSGANVLT
TRBJ1-5,.,TRBV28,ASSFGREDQPQH
TRBJ2-3,.,TRBV29-1,SGVETDTQY
TRBJ2-1,few,TRBV2,ASSEARGTYNEQF
TRBJ2-6,.,TRBV2,ASSEDRSGANVLT
TRBJ1-2,.,TRBV6-5,ASSPQGAIGGYT
TRBJ2-1,.,TRBV10-3,AIRDSGRPDSWF
TRBJ2-7,.,TRBV7-3,ASSLSYEQY
TRBJ2-1,.,TRBV11-3,ASSLDGRSYNEQF
TRBJ2-5,.,TRBV15,ATSREGAGGLETQY
TRBJ2-7,.,TRBV12-5,ASGLIQSQRRDSPTKQY
TRBJ1-5,.,TRBV19,ASTRDSSWQPQH
TRBJ2-1,.,TRBV18,ASSPVTGSGGRAGSSYNEQF
TRBJ2-5,.,TRBV7-9,ASSHSGMGETQY
TRBJ1-6,.,TRBV4-1,ASSQVQTGPNSPLH
TRBJ1-5,.,TRBV19,ASSRVIGSNQPQH
TRBJ1-1,once,TRBV30,AWSVRQGLEAF
TRBJ1-1,.,TRBV25-1,ASSRQSMTEAF
TRBJ1-2,.,TRBV2,ASSEVRGEHGYT
TRBJ2-3,.,TRBV5-1,ASSYGQGADTQY
TRBJ2-1,.,TRBV19,ASSISPWTGTGTSSSRGNNEQF
TRBJ1-2,.,TRBV28,ASSPGNYGYT
TRBJ2-2,few,TRBV7-6,ASSPRPRGRTGELF
TRBJ2-7,.,TRBV6-5,ASSLGLAGGWEQY
TRBJ1-2,.,TRBV18,ASSPPDRAGYT